This T cell receptor (beta chain) was sequenced for a study of blood T cell repertoires in COVID-19. Study information: Sources were T cells, B-cell-depleted T cells, or PBMCs; the material itself was cDNA or gDNA.

Per the original data handling: How many nucleated cells were present was estimated from reference gene primer amplification. Sequencing used immunoSEQ multiplex PCR; TCRdb keeps in-frame clones, though not all of them. V and J calls and clone size are given by that table; D and trimming were obtained from the DNA. The table has about 99,000 clones, around 83% seen once. The sample taken for sequencing was peripheral blood. The TCR comes from a woman aged 55 to 70 in a cohort sampled during active or convalescent COVID-19.

DNA for the CDR3: TGTGCCAGCAGCCCGACAGGGAACACCGGGGAGCTGTTTTTT. Translated, it gives CASSPTGNTGELFF. This chain connects TRBV5-8 to TRBJ2-2; D perhaps matches TRBD1 (6 bases). CDR3 size: 14 residues. The germline gives CDR1 SGHTS, CDR2 YDEGEE. V was clipped by 4 bases and J by 1 base, with 8 bases between them.